Sequencing of this TCR beta chain was carried out in a study of T and B cells in COVID-19 patients. Study in general: The recovered cohort's median age was 34 years, versus roughly 67 years in active infection. Study-level findings and limits: In COVID-19 patients, T cell receptor beta variable and joining gene use was reportedly strongly skewed.

This clonotype showed up many times. Its antigen is currently unknown. Each TRB amplification used roughly 220-550 ng of genomic DNA from blood. CDR1 is MNHEY and CDR2 is SVGEGT in the germline V gene. Trimming took 7 bases from V and 0 from J, leaving 18 bases between them. The CDR3 runs to 17 residues. Multiplex PCR with BIOMED2 TRB-A/B primer pools amplified TRB rearrangements. TCRdb re-called the multiplex PCR reads with MiXCR, one entry per CDR3 protein. The sample has more than 15,000 distinct CDR3 sequences; 25% to 35% are singletons. The V and J genes are TRBV6-2 or TRBV6-3 and TRBJ2-2; D might be TRBD1 (5 bases). The clonotype was recovered from a human donor who had recovered from COVID-19. The sequenced sample consisted of blood. The chain's CDR3 is CASKPSLVDTNTGELFF. CDR3 nucleotides: TGTGCCAGCAAACCCAGTCTGGTGGACACGAACACCGGGGAGCTGTTTTTT.